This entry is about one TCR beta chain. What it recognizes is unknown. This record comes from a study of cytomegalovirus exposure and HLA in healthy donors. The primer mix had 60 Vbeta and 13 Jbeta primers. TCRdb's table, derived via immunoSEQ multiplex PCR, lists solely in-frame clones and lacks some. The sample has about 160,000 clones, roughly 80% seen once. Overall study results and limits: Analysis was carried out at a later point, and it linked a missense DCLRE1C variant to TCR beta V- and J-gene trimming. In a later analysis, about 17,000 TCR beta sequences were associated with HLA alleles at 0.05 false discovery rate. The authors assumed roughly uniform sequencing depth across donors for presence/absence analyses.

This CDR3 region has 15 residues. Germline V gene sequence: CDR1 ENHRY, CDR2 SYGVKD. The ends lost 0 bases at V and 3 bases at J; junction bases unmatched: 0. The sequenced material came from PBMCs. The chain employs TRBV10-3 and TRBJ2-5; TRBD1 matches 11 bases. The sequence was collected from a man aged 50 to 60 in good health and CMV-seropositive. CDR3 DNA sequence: TGTGCCATCAGTGAGTCGGGACAGGGGGAAGAGACCCAGTACTTC. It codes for CAISESGQGEETQYF.